This T cell receptor (beta chain) is from a study of T-cell reconstitution after alpha-beta-depleted transplantation in children. V was clipped by 4 bases and J by 1 base, with 15 bases between them. CDR1 and CDR2 (germline): SGHKS, YYEKEE (reference sequence). The CDR3 runs 16 residues. Whole-study results and caveats: Newly generated T cells supplied most T-cell counts and diversity one year post-transplant. TCRbeta diversity was high at day 60 in some patients (a result of surviving recipient T cells and thymic progenitors). At around two months after transplant, the alpha-beta T cells were reportedly derived from several hundred expanded clones that came from non-depleted graft cells.

Unique molecular identifiers were incorporated when the TCRbeta library was constructed. One entry per CDR3 protein, called by TCRdb with MiXCR from the PCR reads. The sample includes around 300,000 distinct CDR3 sequences, around 10% seen only once; the top ten take roughly 7.1%. In its sample, this clonotype was seen many times. Its antigen is unknown. This TCR was recovered from a boy in the first two years of life with acute myeloid leukemia, due to receive a stem cell transplant. Sequenced here: PBMCs, sampled before TCRalphabeta/CD19-depleted stem cell transplant. The rearrangement links TRBV5-5 to TRBJ2-1; TRBD1 might be the D (5 bases). CDR3 bases: TGTGCCAGCAGCCCTACCCAGGGATTGTCCTACAATGAGCAGTTCTTC. It translates to CASSPTQGLSYNEQFF.